These T cell receptor beta chains were read from a single sample in a study of early T cells in non-severe SARS-CoV-2 infection. Each CDR3 protein is one row after TCRdb ran MiXCR on the 5' RACE reads. This sample has roughly 28,000 distinct CDR3 sequences, with about 6% found just once. Sequencing input: whole blood. These receptors all stem from an adult who was a healthcare worker with PCR-confirmed SARS-CoV-2 infection or an uninfected control (not recorded which). The CDR3 runs from the conserved cysteine through the conserved F or W. D genes are given only for firm matches. Only part of the rows carry a size: once, few, many, or a class if the clone is expanded.

TRBD2	TRBV7-3	TRBJ2-3	14	many	CASSPAGAEDTQYF	TGTGCCAGCAGCCCAGCGGGGGCGGAAGATACGCAGTATTTT
.	TRBV12-3/TRBV12-4	TRBJ2-2	19	many	CASSLVFPTVNANTGELFF	TGTGCCAGCAGTTTAGTTTTTCCGACAGTTAACGCGAACACCGGGGAGCTGTTTTTT
.	TRBV6-5	TRBJ2-5	14	many	CASIPRPKGETQYF	TGTGCCAGCATCCCCCGTCCAAAGGGGGAGACCCAGTACTTC
.	TRBV3-1	TRBJ2-1	13	many	CASSQETRRGQFF	TGTGCCAGCAGCCAAGAGACTAGGAGGGGGCAGTTCTTC
.	TRBV13	TRBJ1-6	13	many	CASSGDRSTPLHF	TGTGCCAGCAGCGGAGACAGAAGTACACCCCTCCACTTT
TRBD1	TRBV4-3	TRBJ2-2	19	.	CASSQDSSTGQGNTGELFF	TGCGCCAGCAGCCAAGATTCCAGTACGGGACAGGGAAACACCGGGGAGCTGTTTTTT
.	TRBV7-9	TRBJ2-7	15	many	CASSSTFGGLYEQYF	TGTGCCAGCAGCTCCACCTTTGGGGGCCTCTACGAGCAGTACTTC
.	TRBV5-1	TRBJ1-1	13	many	CASLGGMNTEAFF	TGCGCCAGCTTGGGAGGGATGAACACTGAAGCTTTCTTT
TRBD1	TRBV7-6	TRBJ1-2	14	large	CASSLGTGMDGYTF	TGTGCCAGCAGCTTAGGGACAGGGATGGATGGCTACACCTTC
.	TRBV12-3/TRBV12-4	TRBJ2-7	15	many	CASSLGGDRTSEQYF	TGTGCCAGCAGTTTAGGGGGCGACAGGACTTCCGAGCAGTACTTC
TRBD1	TRBV29-1	TRBJ1-5	15	.	CSDSPGQGVNQPQHF	TGCAGCGATAGCCCAGGACAGGGGGTCAATCAGCCCCAGCATTTT
.	TRBV18	TRBJ2-3	15	.	CASSLGRSSTDTQYF	TGTGCCAGCTCACTAGGGCGGTCAAGCACAGATACGCAGTATTTT
.	TRBV9	TRBJ1-6	14	medium-sized	CASSVGGFDSPLHF	TGTGCCAGCAGCGTGGGGGGGTTCGATTCACCCCTCCACTTT
TRBD1	TRBV2	TRBJ2-1	13	many	CASDRGRDNEQFF	TGTGCCAGTGACAGGGGGAGAGACAATGAGCAGTTCTTC